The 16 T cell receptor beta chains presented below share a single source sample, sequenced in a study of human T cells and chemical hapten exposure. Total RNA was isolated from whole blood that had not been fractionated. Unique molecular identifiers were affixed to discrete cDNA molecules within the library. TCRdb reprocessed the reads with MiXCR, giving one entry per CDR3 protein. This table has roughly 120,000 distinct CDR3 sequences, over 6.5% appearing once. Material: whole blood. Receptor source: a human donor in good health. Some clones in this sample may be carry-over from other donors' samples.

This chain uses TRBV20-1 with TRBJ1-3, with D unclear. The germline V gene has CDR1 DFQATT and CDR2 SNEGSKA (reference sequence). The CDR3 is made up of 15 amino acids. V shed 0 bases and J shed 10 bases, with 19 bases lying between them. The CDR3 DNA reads TGCAGTGCTAGAGACGGCCGGTACACGGAGAGGACCATATATTTT. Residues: CSARDGRYTERTIYF.

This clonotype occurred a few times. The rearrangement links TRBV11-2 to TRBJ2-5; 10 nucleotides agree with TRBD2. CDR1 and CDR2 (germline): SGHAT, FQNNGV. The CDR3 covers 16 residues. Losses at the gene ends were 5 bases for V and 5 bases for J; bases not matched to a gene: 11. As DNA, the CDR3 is TGTGCCAGCAGCCTTAGGGCTAGCGGGGGCGGGGAGACCCAGTACTTC. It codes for CASSLRASGGGETQYF.

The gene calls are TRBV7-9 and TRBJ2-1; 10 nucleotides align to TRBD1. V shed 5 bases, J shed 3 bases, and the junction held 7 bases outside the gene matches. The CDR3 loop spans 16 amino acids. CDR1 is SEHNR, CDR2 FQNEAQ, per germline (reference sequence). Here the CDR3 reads CASSPRGTGDYNEQFF. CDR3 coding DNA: TGTGCCAGCAGCCCCCGAGGGACAGGGGACTACAATGAGCAGTTCTTC.

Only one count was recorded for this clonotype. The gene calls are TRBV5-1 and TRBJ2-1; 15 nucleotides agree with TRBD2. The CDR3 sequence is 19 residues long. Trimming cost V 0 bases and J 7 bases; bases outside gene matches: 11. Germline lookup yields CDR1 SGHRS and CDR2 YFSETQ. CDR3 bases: TGCGCCAGCAGCTTGGCTACTGGACTAGCGGGAGGGCGTAGGAATGAGCAGTTCTTC. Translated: CASSLATGLAGGRRNEQFF.

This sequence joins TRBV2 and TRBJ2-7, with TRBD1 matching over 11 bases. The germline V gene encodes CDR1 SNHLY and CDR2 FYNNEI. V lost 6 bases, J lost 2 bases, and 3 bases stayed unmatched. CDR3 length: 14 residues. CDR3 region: CASRQGQGAYEQYF. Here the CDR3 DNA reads TGTGCCAGCAGGCAGGGACAGGGGGCCTACGAGCAGTACTTC.

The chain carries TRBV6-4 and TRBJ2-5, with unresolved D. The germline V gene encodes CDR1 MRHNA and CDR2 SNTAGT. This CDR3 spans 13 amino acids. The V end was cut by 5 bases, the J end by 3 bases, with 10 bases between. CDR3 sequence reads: CASSPGPEETQYF. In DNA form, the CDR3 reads TGTGCCAGCAGTCCCGGGCCCGAAGAGACCCAGTACTTC.

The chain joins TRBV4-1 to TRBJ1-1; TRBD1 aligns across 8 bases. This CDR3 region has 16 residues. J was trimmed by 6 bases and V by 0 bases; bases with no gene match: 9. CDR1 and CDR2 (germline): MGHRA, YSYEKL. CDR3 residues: CASSQDRSQGASEAFF. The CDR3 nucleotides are TGCGCCAGCAGCCAAGATAGGTCCCAGGGGGCCTCTGAAGCTTTCTTT.

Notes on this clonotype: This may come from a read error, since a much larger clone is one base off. The CDR3, as DNA: TGTGTCAGCAGTTCCCCTGGACTAGCCTACAATGAGCAGTTCTTC. Translated: CVSSSPGLAYNEQFF. The chain recombines TRBV12-3 or TRBV12-4 with TRBJ2-1, with TRBD2 matching 7 bases. There are 15 residues in the CDR3.

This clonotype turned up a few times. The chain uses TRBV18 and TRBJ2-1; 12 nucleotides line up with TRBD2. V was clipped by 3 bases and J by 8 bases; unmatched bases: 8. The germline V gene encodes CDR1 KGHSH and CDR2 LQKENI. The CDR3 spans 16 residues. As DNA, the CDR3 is TGTGCCAGCTCACCTTATACGACTAGCGGGAGCTATGAGCAGTTCTTC. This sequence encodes CASSPYTTSGSYEQFF.

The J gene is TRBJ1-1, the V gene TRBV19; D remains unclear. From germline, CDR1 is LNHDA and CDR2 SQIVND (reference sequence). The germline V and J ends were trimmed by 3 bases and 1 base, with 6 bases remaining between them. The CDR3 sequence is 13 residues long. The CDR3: CASSIKPNTEAFF. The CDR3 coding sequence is TGTGCCAGTAGTATTAAACCGAACACTGAAGCTTTCTTT.

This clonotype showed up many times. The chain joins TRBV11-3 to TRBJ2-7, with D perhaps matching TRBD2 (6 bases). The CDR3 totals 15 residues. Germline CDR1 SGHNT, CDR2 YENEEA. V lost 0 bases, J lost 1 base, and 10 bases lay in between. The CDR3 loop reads CASSLDGGGSYEQYF. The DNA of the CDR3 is TGTGCCAGCAGCTTAGACGGGGGAGGATCCTACGAGCAGTACTTC.

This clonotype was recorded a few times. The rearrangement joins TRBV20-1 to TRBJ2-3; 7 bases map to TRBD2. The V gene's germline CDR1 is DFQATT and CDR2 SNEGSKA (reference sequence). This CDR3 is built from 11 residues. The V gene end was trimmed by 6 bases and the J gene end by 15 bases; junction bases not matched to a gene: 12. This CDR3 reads CSASYSGTTYF. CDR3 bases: TGCAGTGCCTCTTACTCCGGGACTACATATTTT.

This CDR3 reads CATSRGSSDTQYF. The CDR3 region has the DNA TGTGCCACCAGCAGAGGCTCCTCAGATACGCAGTATTTT. The V and J genes are TRBV15 and TRBJ2-3; no reliable D call. V lost 1 base and J lost 4, with 6 bases in between. The CDR3 extends over 13 amino acids. CDR1 is LNHNV and CDR2 is YYDKDF in the germline V gene (reference sequence).

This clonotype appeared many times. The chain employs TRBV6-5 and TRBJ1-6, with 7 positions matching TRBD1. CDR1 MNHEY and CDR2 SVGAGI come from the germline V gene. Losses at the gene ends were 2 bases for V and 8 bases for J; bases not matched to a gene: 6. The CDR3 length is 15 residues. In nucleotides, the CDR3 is TGTGCCAGCAGTTACACCACAGGGGAGGATTCACCCCTCCACTTT. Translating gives CASSYTTGEDSPLHF.

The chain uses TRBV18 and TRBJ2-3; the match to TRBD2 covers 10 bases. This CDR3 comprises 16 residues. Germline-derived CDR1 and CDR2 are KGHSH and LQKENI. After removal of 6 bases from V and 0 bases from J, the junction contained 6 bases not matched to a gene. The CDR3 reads CASSPSGSGSTDTQYF. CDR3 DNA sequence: TGTGCCAGCTCTCCTAGCGGGAGTGGAAGCACAGATACGCAGTATTTT.

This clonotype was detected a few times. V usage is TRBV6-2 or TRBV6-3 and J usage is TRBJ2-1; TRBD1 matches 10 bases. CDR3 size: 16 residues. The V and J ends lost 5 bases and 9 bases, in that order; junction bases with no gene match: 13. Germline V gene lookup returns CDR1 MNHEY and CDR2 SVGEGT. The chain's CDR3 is CASSTPDRGLEGEQFF. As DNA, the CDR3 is TGTGCCAGCAGTACCCCAGACAGGGGGCTTGAGGGTGAGCAGTTCTTC.